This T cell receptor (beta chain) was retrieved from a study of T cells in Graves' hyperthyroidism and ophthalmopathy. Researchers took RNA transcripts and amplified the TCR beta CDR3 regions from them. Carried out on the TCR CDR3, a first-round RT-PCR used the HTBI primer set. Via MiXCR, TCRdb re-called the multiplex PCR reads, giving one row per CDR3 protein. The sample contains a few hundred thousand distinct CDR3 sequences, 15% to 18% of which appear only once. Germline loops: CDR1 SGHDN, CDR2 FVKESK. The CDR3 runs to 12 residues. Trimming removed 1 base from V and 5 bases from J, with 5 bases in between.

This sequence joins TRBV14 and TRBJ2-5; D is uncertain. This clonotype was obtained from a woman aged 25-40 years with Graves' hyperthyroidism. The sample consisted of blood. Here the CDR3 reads CASSQVYETQYF. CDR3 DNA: TGTGCCAGCAGCCAAGTATATGAGACCCAGTACTTC.